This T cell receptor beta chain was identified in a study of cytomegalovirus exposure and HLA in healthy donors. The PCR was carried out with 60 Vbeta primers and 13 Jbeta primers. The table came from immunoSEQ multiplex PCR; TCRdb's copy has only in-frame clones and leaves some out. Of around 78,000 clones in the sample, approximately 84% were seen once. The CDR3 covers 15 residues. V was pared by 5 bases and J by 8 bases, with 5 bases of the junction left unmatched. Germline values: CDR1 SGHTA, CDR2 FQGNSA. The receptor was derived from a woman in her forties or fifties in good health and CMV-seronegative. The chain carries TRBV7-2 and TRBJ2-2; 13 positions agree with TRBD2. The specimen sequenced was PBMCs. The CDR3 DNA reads TGTGCCAGCAGCGGGGGACTAGCGGGGACTGGGGAGCTGTTTTTT. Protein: CASSGGLAGTGELFF.